This section outlines one T cell receptor (beta chain) sequence together with its context. Antigen specificity is unknown. The length of the CDR3 is 15 residues. J was trimmed by 6 bases and V by 3 bases; bases with no gene match: 8. Germline CDR1 is SGHNT and CDR2 is YYREEE (reference sequence). The authors made TCR beta libraries by quantitative 5'-RACE with molecular barcodes. One entry per CDR3 protein results from TCRdb running MiXCR on the 5' RACE reads. Of approximately 540,000 distinct CDR3 sequences listed, about an eighth are singletons. The sample is drawn from a study of CD8 T cells in ankylosing spondylitis. Study outcomes and limitations: A motif in TCR beta, a set of 8 or 9 highly homologous variants, appeared characteristic of ankylosing spondylitis blood. With a CD8+ phenotype, disease-linked clones were relatively rare in peripheral blood. Certain motif variants had earlier appeared in reactive arthritis synovial fluid and blood.

This chain joins TRBV5-4 and TRBJ2-1, with 8 positions matching TRBD1. The sample was blood, either unsorted or a sorted T cell fraction (not recorded which). The TCR comes from a male donor with ankylosing spondylitis. CDR3 sequence (DNA): TGTGCCAGCAGCTCACCGGGACAGGATCCCAATGAGCAGTTCTTC. Translation: CASSSPGQDPNEQFF.